This T cell receptor (beta chain) is from a study of OX40 agonist ivuxolimab in advanced cancers. Overall study context: Clinicians treated patients with ivuxolimab, an agonistic anti-OX40 (CD134) antibody. A partial response was reached by three patients: one with hepatocellular carcinoma and two with cutaneous melanoma.

Trimming pared 5 bases from V and 2 bases from J, leaving 12 bases between. Germline V gene sequence: CDR1 SEHNR, CDR2 FQNEAQ (reference sequence). The CDR3 loop spans 15 amino acids. TCRdb's copy holds only in-frame clones and misses some; the assay was immunoSEQ multiplex PCR. The repertoire holds tens of thousands of clones, with over 75% as singletons. The chain combines TRBV7-9 with TRBJ2-2; D not certain. The receptor comes from an adult with an advanced solid tumor such as melanoma, head and neck, liver or kidney cancer. The source material was CD4+ or CD8+ T cells sorted from blood, sampled in a trial of the OX40 agonist ivuxolimab. For the CDR3, the DNA is TGTGCCAGCAGCGCCATTGCGGTAAACACCGGGGAGCTGTTTTTT. Translation: CASSAIAVNTGELFF.